This TCR beta chain was observed in a study of T cells in localized non-small cell lung cancer. As concerns this clone: The antigen remains unidentified.

Germline assignment: CDR1 MNHGY and CDR2 SAAAGT. This CDR3 spans 13 amino acids. Trimming cost V 7 bases and J 4 bases, with 14 bases left between them. The data were produced by immunoSEQ multiplex PCR, yet TCRdb's version contains in-frame clones alone and is incomplete. The sample holds fewer than 2,500 clones, approximately 40% seen once. Study observations and caveats: Overall survival was longer when the density of T cells in the blood was higher. There were a median around 57 of the top 100 tumor clones appearing in adjacent lung. Of the tissues analyzed, uninvolved adjacent lung showed maximal T cell clonality, greater than tumor.

The TCR was taken from a man between 35 and 75 years old with stage I lung adenocarcinoma. V gene TRBV6-8 combines with J gene TRBJ2-7, with a weak D call TRBD2 (5 bases). The material sequenced was lung tumor tissue, taken before any cancer treatment. CDR3: CASTYERRYEQYF. The CDR3 DNA is TGTGCCAGCACCTACGAGCGGAGGTACGAGCAGTACTTC.